The clone carrying this T cell receptor beta chain was observed many times. The antigen is not known. This entry comes from a study of Graves' ophthalmopathy and Graves' hyperthyroidism. Overall study findings and caveats: Progression of ophthalmopathy was predicted by the model with roughly 71% sensitivity and around 72% specificity.

All donors with ophthalmopathy were recorded as having moderate-to-severe activity, CAS ≥3, NOSPECS ≥4 and a duration under 3 months. RNA transcripts were the template, and TCR beta CDR3 regions were amplified from them. After a first-round RT-PCR with HTBI primers, a second-round multiplex PCR was run. MiXCR, run by TCRdb on the multiplex PCR reads, gives a single entry per CDR3 protein. Here the sample spans fewer than 600,000 distinct CDR3 sequences, approximately 15% being singletons. V gave up 7 bases and J gave up 1 base, with 13 bases separating them. CDR3 length equals 15 residues. Germline CDR1 MNHEY, CDR2 SVGEGT.

The chain is built from TRBV6-2 or TRBV6-3 and TRBJ2-2; either TRBD1 or TRBD2 may supply D (5 bases each). The clonotype comes from a woman in her thirties with Graves' ophthalmopathy. Sequencing was carried out using blood. CDR3 protein: CASTEGTENTGELFF. CDR3 nucleotide sequence: TGTGCCAGCACCGAAGGGACGGAGAACACCGGGGAGCTGTTTTTT.